Listed here are 20 T cell receptor beta chains from one sample, sequenced in a study of blood T cell repertoires in COVID-19. Using immunoSEQ multiplex PCR, the repertoire was profiled, and TCRdb retains in-frame clones only, with some absent. In the table there are a few hundred thousand clones, around 90% of which are singletons. Sequenced input: PBMCs or T cells enriched from blood (not recorded which). These receptors were taken from a woman in her thirties or forties who had been exposed to COVID-19.

J is TRBJ1-1 and V is TRBV5-1; D gene unclear. V lost 0 bases and J lost 0, with 12 bases in between. The length of the CDR3 is 16 residues. Germline lookup yields CDR1 SGHRS and CDR2 YFSETQ. CDR3 loop: CASSLAGLNMNTEAFF. The CDR3 region has the DNA TGCGCCAGCAGCTTGGCCGGGTTGAACATGAACACTGAAGCTTTCTTT.

The rearrangement joins TRBV4-3 to TRBJ1-2; D is ambiguous. The CDR3 spans 14 residues. Trimming shortened V by 0 bases and J by 7 bases, and 12 bases separated the two germline ends. The germline V gene has CDR1 LGHNA and CDR2 YSLEER. The CDR3 DNA reads TGCGCCAGCAGCCAAGAAACGGGGAGAGCTGGCTACACCTTC. Translated: CASSQETGRAGYTF.

This clone occurred a few times. The V call is TRBV6-1, the J call TRBJ1-3; D ambiguous. Trimming removed 2 bases from V and 0 bases from J, with 17 bases in between. This CDR3 is 18 amino acids long. The germline V gene has CDR1 MNHNS and CDR2 SASEGT. The CDR3 spells CASSENPAGSVSGNTIYF. In DNA, the CDR3 is TGTGCCAGCAGTGAAAATCCGGCAGGATCCGTCTCTGGAAACACCATATATTTT.

The rearrangement uses TRBV9 and TRBJ1-1; D is possibly TRBD1 (5 bases). The CDR3 has 16 residues. Trimming cost V 0 bases and J 1 base, with 13 bases left between them. Germline V gene data show CDR1 as SGDLS and CDR2 as YYNGEE. The CDR3 region is CASSVGGPIANTEAFF. CDR3 nucleotides: TGTGCCAGCAGCGTAGGGGGCCCGATCGCGAACACTGAAGCTTTCTTT.

As for this clone: Compared with germline, one end of the junction differs, possibly owing to a read error. The chain has TRBV5-1 and TRBJ2-2, with 7 bases lining up with TRBD1. Germline lookup yields CDR1 SGHRS and CDR2 YFSETQ. The CDR3 sequence is 14 residues long. The CDR3 DNA reads as TGTGCCAGCAGCCCCGGGACAGTTACCGGGGAGCTGTTTTTT. It codes for CASSPGTVTGELFF.

V gene TRBV28 combines with J gene TRBJ1-2, with 9 bases lining up with TRBD1. The CDR3 extends over 16 amino acids. V shed 3 bases, J shed 5 bases, and the junction held 10 bases outside the gene matches. The germline gives CDR1 MDHEN, CDR2 SYDVKM. The CDR3 region has the DNA TGTGCCAGCAGTTTCCAATTACAGGGGGCAGAATATGGCTACACCTTC. It encodes CASSFQLQGAEYGYTF.

The V call is TRBV7-9, the J call TRBJ1-6; TRBD1 aligns across 7 bases. Germline lookup yields CDR1 SEHNR and CDR2 FQNEAQ (reference sequence). V shed 2 bases and J 10 bases; nucleotides not matched to a gene: 5. The CDR3 contains 14 residues. The chain's CDR3 is CASSLTQGESPLHF. CDR3 in DNA: TGTGCCAGCAGCTTAACGCAGGGGGAGTCACCCCTCCACTTT.

The chain combines TRBV2 with TRBJ2-3; 12 bases align to TRBD2. CDR1 is SNHLY and CDR2 is FYNNEI in the germline V gene. The CDR3 sequence is 16 residues long. The V gene end was trimmed by 6 bases and the J gene end by 4 bases; junction bases not matched to a gene: 8. CDR3 sequence reads: CASRLAGGRRADTQYF. CDR3 coding DNA: TGTGCCAGCAGACTAGCGGGAGGCAGGAGAGCAGATACGCAGTATTTT.

The V gene is TRBV19, the J gene TRBJ1-6; TRBD1 agrees at 8 bases. The CDR3 sequence is 16 residues long. The trim removed 5 bases at V and 11 bases at J, leaving 14 bases unmatched. The germline gives CDR1 LNHDA, CDR2 SQIVND (reference sequence). DNA for the CDR3: TGTGCCAGTAGTCCCCTACACCGGGACAGGAGGCCACCCCTCCACTTT. It yields the protein CASSPLHRDRRPPLHF.

This clone was detected only a few times. This chain uses TRBV25-1 with TRBJ1-1; D possibly corresponds to TRBD1 (6 bases). The CDR3 totals 13 residues. The germline V and J ends were trimmed by 1 base and 6 bases, with 9 bases remaining between them. Looked up from germline, CDR1 is MGHDK and CDR2 is SYGVNS. The CDR3 sequence is CASSEWTASEAFF. The CDR3 nucleotides are TGTGCCAGCAGTGAATGGACAGCCTCTGAAGCTTTCTTT.

V usage is TRBV11-2 and J usage is TRBJ2-2, with D maybe TRBD2 (6 bases). The CDR3 runs 15 residues. Looked up from germline, CDR1 is SGHAT and CDR2 is FQNNGV. Trimming stripped 3 bases from V and 0 bases from J, with 8 bases between. The CDR3 DNA sequence: TGTGCCAGCAGCTTTAGCGGCTCGAACACCGGGGAGCTGTTTTTT. Protein sequence: CASSFSGSNTGELFF.

This chain links TRBV29-1 with TRBJ1-2; D call uncertain. Deletions cut 3 bases from V and 3 bases from J, with 2 bases between. Germline V CDR1 and CDR2: SQVTM, ANQGSEA. The CDR3 contains 10 residues. CDR3 protein: CSVDYYGYTF. The CDR3 nucleotides are TGCAGCGTTGACTACTATGGCTACACCTTC.

The chain has TRBV10-3 and TRBJ2-1, with 7 bases fitting TRBD1. Trimming removed 5 bases from V and 4 bases from J; junction bases left unmatched: 2. Germline V gene data show CDR1 as ENHRY and CDR2 as SYGVKD. This CDR3 spans 13 amino acids. The CDR3 sequence is CAISSGQYNEQFF. For the CDR3, the DNA is TGTGCCATCAGTTCGGGACAGTACAATGAGCAGTTCTTC.

The chain carries TRBV28 and TRBJ2-2, with 8 positions matching TRBD1. J was trimmed by 4 bases and V by 7 bases; bases with no gene match: 11. Germline lookup yields CDR1 MDHEN and CDR2 SYDVKM. The CDR3 is 16 amino acids. Here the CDR3 reads CASTPPPGTGTGELFF. Written as DNA, the CDR3 is TGTGCCAGCACTCCCCCCCCCGGGACAGGCACCGGGGAGCTGTTTTTT.

The chain combines TRBV15 with TRBJ1-4, with a possible D match to TRBD1 (5 bases). V dropped 0 bases and J dropped 7 bases, with 12 bases sitting between them. Germline V gene lookup returns CDR1 LNHNV and CDR2 YYDKDF (reference sequence). The CDR3 is 15 amino acids. The DNA for the CDR3 is TGTGCCACCAGCAGAGACAGGGATAGTAGTGAAAAACTGTTTTTT. Its translation: CATSRDRDSSEKLFF.

Of note for this clone: The junction does not match germline at one end; this may be a read error. The J gene is TRBJ1-6, the V gene TRBV6-5; no reliable D call. The CDR3 runs to 13 residues. The germline V gene encodes CDR1 MNHEY and CDR2 SVGAGI. The CDR3 spells CASSLARYSPLHF. CDR3 DNA sequence: TGTGCCAGCAGTCTGGCTCGATATTCACCCCTTCACTTT.

Worth noting for this clone: The junction and the germline gene differ at one end; a read error may be behind it. The gene calls are TRBV28 and TRBJ2-1; D call uncertain. The CDR3 runs 11 residues. Germline V gene data show CDR1 as MDHEN and CDR2 as SYDVKM. CDR3 amino acids: CASSSYHEQFF. In DNA, the CDR3 is TGTGCCAGCAGCTCCTACCATGAGCAGTTCTTC.

Regarding this clone: One junction end disagrees with the germline gene, perhaps due to a read error. The chain employs TRBV5-1 and TRBJ1-5, with D unresolved. The length of the CDR3 is 13 residues. Germline-derived CDR1 and CDR2 are SGHRS and YFSETQ. The CDR3 nucleotides read TGTGCCAGCAGCGACGAACGAGGCCAGCCCCAGCATTTT. As protein: CASSDERGQPQHF.

The gene calls are TRBV2 and TRBJ2-7, with TRBD1 identical over 8 bases. CDR1 and CDR2 from the germline V gene are SNHLY and FYNNEI. V was clipped by 6 bases and J by 7 bases; unmatched bases: 14. This CDR3 is 15 amino acids long. In DNA, the CDR3 is TGTGCCAGCAGCGCTACGCCTCGACAGGGGAGTGAGCAGTACTTC. It specifies CASSATPRQGSEQYF.

The chain couples TRBV18 to TRBJ1-1; D remains unclear. With 5 bases removed from V and 0 bases from J, the gap between germline ends came to 7 bases. The CDR3 loop spans 13 amino acids. Germline V gene lookup returns CDR1 KGHSH and CDR2 LQKENI. The CDR3 DNA is TGTGCCAGCTCAGAAACAGTGAACACTGAAGCTTTCTTT. Protein product: CASSETVNTEAFF. Together with reference TRBV18 and TRBJ1-1, the CDR3 gives the full variable domain: NAGVMQNPRHLVRRRGQEARLRCSPMKGHSHVYWYRQLPEEGLKFMVYLQKENIIDESGMPKERFSAEFPKEGPSILRIQQVVRGDSAAYFCASSETVNTEAFFGQGTRLTVV.